This T cell receptor beta chain appears in the sequencing data of a study of T cells in Graves' hyperthyroidism and ophthalmopathy. Study background: Upon initial diagnosis and before any treatment, peripheral blood was collected.

Authors of the study amplified TCR beta CDR3 regions from RNA transcripts. An initial round of RT-PCR targeting the TCR CDR3 relied on the HTBI primer set. Each CDR3 protein gets one entry after TCRdb re-called the multiplex PCR reads with MiXCR. This sample has 350,000 to 400,000 distinct CDR3 sequences; approximately 17% occur once, and the top ten carry 35% to 45%. This clonotype has only a few counts. Trimming at V came to 8 bases and at J to 2 bases, leaving 6 bases not matched to a gene. The CDR3 has 15 residues. Germline lookup yields CDR1 MNHNS and CDR2 SASEGT. V gene TRBV6-1 combines with J gene TRBJ2-2; TRBD1 agrees at 9 bases. Sequences were obtained from blood. This receptor was taken from a man younger than 30 with Graves' ophthalmopathy. CDR3: CASLRTGDNTGELFF. DNA for the CDR3: TGTGCCAGCCTAAGGACAGGGGACAACACCGGGGAGCTGTTTTTT.